The rows below give T cell receptor beta chains drawn from one sample of a study of T cell changes during pregnancy in multiple sclerosis. Using immunoSEQ multiplex PCR, the repertoire was profiled, and TCRdb retains in-frame clones only, with some absent. In the table there are approximately 92,000 clones, around 93% of which are singletons. Source: peripheral blood, taken after pregnancy. All receptors come from a female donor with multiple sclerosis, enrolled in a pregnancy study. The CDR3 runs from the conserved cysteine through the conserved F or W. Fields, in order: CDR3 protein, CDR3 DNA, D gene, J gene, clone size, V gene. D genes are given only for firm matches. A row's size may be missing; if present it is once, few, many or a size class.

CDR3: CASSRPSERGLKTQYF; DNA: TGTGCCAGCAGCCGCCCCTCGGAAAGGGGGCTAAAGACCCAGTACTTC; D: TRBD1; J: TRBJ2-5; size: NA; V: TRBV28
CDR3: CASRPGLMKDEQFF; DNA: TGTGCCAGCAGACCCGGACTAATGAAGGATGAGCAGTTCTTC; D: NA; J: TRBJ2-1; size: NA; V: TRBV9
CDR3: CASSESRGTPDEKLFF; DNA: TGCGCCAGCAGTGAGTCAAGGGGGACGCCGGATGAAAAACTGTTTTTT; D: NA; J: TRBJ1-4; size: NA; V: TRBV10-2
CDR3: CASSSTSGSLGTGELFF; DNA: TGTGCCAGCAGCTCGACTAGCGGGAGCCTCGGCACCGGGGAGCTGTTTTTT; D: TRBD2; J: TRBJ2-2; size: NA; V: TRBV9
CDR3: CASTFLQSSYNEQFF; DNA: TGTGCCAGCACATTTCTACAGAGCTCCTACAATGAGCAGTTCTTC; D: NA; J: TRBJ2-1; size: NA; V: TRBV2
CDR3: CATQGGLGMGGELFF; DNA: TGTGCCACCCAGGGGGGACTGGGAATGGGCGGGGAGCTGTTTTTT; D: NA; J: TRBJ2-2; size: NA; V: TRBV28
CDR3: CASSLVAGGVNNEQFF; DNA: TGTGCCAGCAGCTTAGTTGCGGGAGGAGTAAACAATGAGCAGTTCTTC; D: TRBD2; J: TRBJ2-1; size: NA; V: TRBV11-2
CDR3: CATSRVGGVYYEQYF; DNA: TGTGCCACCAGCAGAGTTGGGGGGGTCTACTACGAGCAGTACTTC; D: TRBD2; J: TRBJ2-7; size: NA; V: TRBV15
CDR3: CAWSEPYRSYSNQPQHF; DNA: TGTGCCTGGAGTGAGCCCTACCGGTCATATAGCAATCAGCCCCAGCATTTT; D: NA; J: TRBJ1-5; size: NA; V: TRBV30
CDR3: CASHTGGPNTEAFF; DNA: TGTGCCAGCCACACAGGGGGCCCGAACACTGAAGCTTTCTTT; D: TRBD1; J: TRBJ1-1; size: NA; V: TRBV27
CDR3: CASSDPTGTYRSGNTIYF; DNA: TGTGCCAGCAGCGACCCCACCGGGACATACCGCTCTGGAAACACCATATATTTT; D: NA; J: TRBJ1-3; size: NA; V: TRBV9
CDR3: CASSILTGPGNEQFF; DNA: TGTGCCAGCAGTATACTGACAGGACCGGGGAATGAGCAGTTCTTC; D: NA; J: TRBJ2-1; size: NA; V: TRBV28
CDR3: CASSSGSSYNEQFF; DNA: TGTGCCAGCAGTTCCGGGAGCTCCTACAATGAGCAGTTCTTC; D: NA; J: TRBJ2-1; size: NA; V: TRBV27
CDR3: CASSLYVTRESEQYF; DNA: TGTGCCAGCAGCTTATATGTAACTAGAGAAAGCGAGCAGTACTTC; D: NA; J: TRBJ2-7; size: NA; V: TRBV7-9
CDR3: CASSLLTVNEQFF; DNA: TGTGCCAGCAGCCTCCTAACTGTCAATGAGCAGTTCTTC; D: NA; J: TRBJ2-1; size: once; V: TRBV6-6
CDR3: CASSPPSRGSYEQYF; DNA: TGTGCCAGCAGCCCCCCCTCCAGGGGCTCCTACGAGCAGTACTTC; D: NA; J: TRBJ2-7; size: NA; V: TRBV7-9
CDR3: CASSLAMGLTNTGELFF; DNA: TGTGCCAGCAGCTTAGCGATGGGACTAACGAACACCGGGGAGCTGTTTTTT; D: TRBD2; J: TRBJ2-2; size: NA; V: TRBV7-2
CDR3: CASSLYPRQGSGTEAFF; DNA: TGTGCCAGCAGCTTATATCCCCGACAGGGGTCGGGCACTGAAGCTTTCTTT; D: TRBD1; J: TRBJ1-1; size: NA; V: TRBV7-8
CDR3: CASSIQGGPRDEQFF; DNA: TGTGCCAGCAGCATCCAGGGAGGGCCGAGGGATGAGCAGTTCTTC; D: TRBD2; J: TRBJ2-1; size: once; V: TRBV2
CDR3: CASSLVPGDEKLFF; DNA: TGTGCCAGCAGCTTAGTGCCAGGTGACGAAAAACTGTTTTTT; D: NA; J: TRBJ1-4; size: NA; V: TRBV11-2
CDR3: CASSIDPSYGYTF; DNA: TGTGCCAGTAGTATAGACCCTAGCTATGGCTACACCTTC; D: NA; J: TRBJ1-2; size: NA; V: TRBV19
CDR3: CATRPRDRGPYNEQFF; DNA: TGTGCCACCAGACCCCGGGACAGGGGCCCCTACAATGAGCAGTTCTTC; D: TRBD1; J: TRBJ2-1; size: NA; V: TRBV15
CDR3: CASSSGAYGYTF; DNA: TGTGCCAGCAGTTCGGGAGCCTATGGCTACACCTTC; D: NA; J: TRBJ1-2; size: once; V: TRBV6-5
CDR3: CASSLTQGSGANVLTF; DNA: TGTGCCAGCAGCCTCACGCAGGGATCTGGGGCCAACGTCCTGACTTTC; D: NA; J: TRBJ2-6; size: once; V: TRBV27
CDR3: CASSQGILGAREQFF; DNA: TGCGCCAGCAGCCAAGGTATCCTAGGGGCCCGTGAGCAGTTCTTC; D: NA; J: TRBJ2-1; size: few; V: TRBV4-1
CDR3: CASSAIPRDRGSSQETQYF; DNA: TGTGCCAGTAGTGCAATCCCACGGGACAGGGGGTCCTCCCAAGAGACCCAGTACTTC; D: TRBD1; J: TRBJ2-5; size: NA; V: TRBV19
CDR3: CASSLSRLAGRSSYNEQFF; DNA: TGTGCCAGCAGCTTATCCCGACTAGCGGGCCGAAGCTCCTACAATGAGCAGTTCTTC; D: TRBD2; J: TRBJ2-1; size: NA; V: TRBV11-2
CDR3: CASSITGSSYEQYF; DNA: TGTGCCAGTAGTATAACAGGGTCCTCCTACGAGCAGTACTTC; D: NA; J: TRBJ2-7; size: NA; V: TRBV19
CDR3: CASSLGLAGYNEQFF; DNA: TGTGCCAGCAGCTTGGGGCTAGCGGGATACAATGAGCAGTTCTTC; D: TRBD2; J: TRBJ2-1; size: NA; V: TRBV5-6
CDR3: CASSEELPKANTGELFF; DNA: TGTGCCAGCAGTGAAGAACTCCCTAAAGCGAACACCGGGGAGCTGTTTTTT; D: NA; J: TRBJ2-2; size: NA; V: TRBV2
CDR3: CASNDHKRLYGYTF; DNA: TGTGCCAGCAATGACCACAAGAGACTCTATGGCTACACCTTC; D: NA; J: TRBJ1-2; size: NA; V: TRBV28
CDR3: CASSPTGNYGYTF; DNA: TGTGCCAGCAGCCCGACAGGGAATTATGGCTACACCTTC; D: TRBD1; J: TRBJ1-2; size: NA; V: TRBV6-5
CDR3: CASSWTRGEKEYF; DNA: TGTGCCAGCAGTTGGACGCGCGGGGAGAAAGAGTACTTC; D: NA; J: TRBJ2-5; size: NA; V: TRBV27
CDR3: CAGQFGAGYTF; DNA: TGTGCCGGCCAGTTTGGGGCTGGCTACACCTTC; D: NA; J: TRBJ1-2; size: NA; V: TRBV30
CDR3: CASGWLFPGQRDSSGANVLTF; DNA: TGTGCTAGTGGCTGGTTGTTCCCCGGACAGCGAGACTCCTCTGGGGCCAACGTCCTGACTTTC; D: NA; J: TRBJ2-6; size: NA; V: TRBV12-5
CDR3: CASRAIPLLNEQYF; DNA: TGTGCCAGCAGAGCTATCCCACTCCTGAACGAGCAGTACTTC; D: NA; J: TRBJ2-7; size: once; V: TRBV6-1
CDR3: CASSPTRDPGNTIYF; DNA: TGTGCCAGCTCACCAACCAGGGATCCTGGAAACACCATATATTTT; D: NA; J: TRBJ1-3; size: NA; V: TRBV18
CDR3: CASSDLVDGGLTYEQYF; DNA: TGTGCCAGCAGTGATCTCGTGGACGGAGGCCTAACCTACGAGCAGTACTTC; D: NA; J: TRBJ2-7; size: NA; V: TRBV6-1
CDR3: CASSTGTGLGGEQYF; DNA: TGTGCCAGTAGTACCGGGACAGGGTTAGGCGGCGAGCAGTACTTC; D: TRBD1; J: TRBJ2-7; size: NA; V: TRBV19
CDR3: CASTRTGSTEAFF; DNA: TGCGCCAGCACCAGGACAGGGTCCACTGAAGCTTTCTTT; D: TRBD1; J: TRBJ1-1; size: NA; V: TRBV4-1
CDR3: CASSQRRIYEQYF; DNA: TGTGCCAGCAGCCAAAGGCGGATATACGAGCAGTACTTC; D: NA; J: TRBJ2-7; size: once; V: TRBV7-2
CDR3: CASRSGQGLNEQYF; DNA: TGTGCCAGCAGGTCTGGACAGGGTCTAAACGAGCAGTACTTC; D: TRBD1; J: TRBJ2-7; size: NA; V: TRBV6-6